The 18 T cell receptor beta chains below come from one sample, sequenced in a study of tumor and adjacent non-tumor tissue in lung cancer. This sample's RNA came from whole unsorted tissue. This non-tumor lung sample came from over 3 cm beyond the tumor edge. Three rounds of nested PCR, following a modified ARM-PCR protocol, produced the TCRbeta library. TCRdb recomputed calls from the multiplex PCR reads with MiXCR, one row per CDR3 protein. The sample comprises 50,000 to 70,000 distinct CDR3 sequences, roughly two thirds of which are singletons, and roughly 35% rests with the top ten. The specimen sequenced was distant non-tumor lung tissue. Receptors originate from a man between 70 and 80 years old with non-small cell lung cancer.

Concerning this clonotype: This is likely a read error, given that the CDR3 carries no conserved phenylalanine or tryptophan at its end. This chain uses TRBV6-5 with TRBJ2-1; either TRBD1 or TRBD2 may supply D (5 bases each). V gave up 7 bases and J gave up 6 bases, with 13 bases separating them. The germline gives CDR1 MNHEY, CDR2 SVGAGI. This CDR3 is 13 amino acids long. CDR3 protein: CASNDGAGNEQFI. The CDR3 nucleotides are TGTGCCAGCAATGATGGGGCGGGCAATGAGCAGTTCATC.

As concerns this clonotype: At one end, the junction sequence differs from germline, possibly due to a read error. V is TRBV2 and J is TRBJ2-3; D tentatively reads TRBD1 or TRBD2 (6 bases each). Germline V gives CDR1 SNHLY, CDR2 FYNNEI. The CDR3 is 15 residues long. The DNA for the CDR3 is TGTGCCAGCAGCCGACTAGTGGGGGGCACAGATACGCGGTATTTT. It specifies CASSRLVGGTDTRYF.

Note on this clonotype: A much larger clone lies a single base off, so this may be a read error. CDR3 protein: CASSLRRTRDRGYGYTF. CDR3 in DNA: TGTGCCAGCAGTTTAAGACGGACCCGGGACAGGGGCTATGGCTACACCTTC. V usage is TRBV6-1 and J usage is TRBJ1-2, with 10 bases matching TRBD1. Germline CDR1 MNHNS, CDR2 SASEGT. V was pared by 5 bases and J by 4 bases, with 13 bases of the junction left unmatched. This CDR3 contains 17 residues.

This clonotype turned up a few times. A much larger clone is a single base away; this may be a read error. The chain is built from TRBV6-5 and TRBJ2-7, with 7 bases identical to TRBD1. From germline, CDR1 is MNHEY and CDR2 SVGAGI. CDR3 size: 19 residues. V trimming: 4 bases; J trimming: 5 bases; junction bases outside the gene matches: 23. Here the CDR3 DNA reads TGTGCCAGCAGTTCAAGACTACCGGGACAGTTAGGGACATCGGACGAGCAGTACTTC. Its protein product is CASSSRLPGQLGTSDEQYF.

As concerns this clonotype: One junction end disagrees with the germline gene, perhaps due to a read error. This chain links TRBV12-3 or TRBV12-4 with TRBJ2-6; D is possibly TRBD1 (5 bases). The CDR3 runs to 16 residues. CDR3: CARSLTLPAGANVMTF. DNA of the CDR3: TGTGCCAGAAGTTTAACCCTCCCGGCTGGGGCCAACGTCATGACTTTC.

This clonotype occurred once. With a much larger clone just one base away, this may be a read error. The chain employs TRBV30 and TRBJ1-5; 7 nucleotides align to TRBD1. The CDR3 totals 16 residues. Germline lookup yields CDR1 GTSNPN and CDR2 SVGIG (reference sequence). Unmatched junction bases numbered 13, after V lost 2 bases and J lost 6 bases. For the CDR3, the DNA is TGTGCCTGGAGTAGATCCGGACAGGTATACATTCAGCCCCAGCATTTT. Amino acid sequence: CAWSRSGQVYIQPQHF.

About this clonotype: A clone one base away is much larger, so this may be a read error. The chain carries TRBV6-1 and TRBJ2-3; 7 bases map to TRBD2. The CDR3 has 14 amino acids. The junction had 7 bases not matched to a gene; V was cut back by 6 bases and J by 4 bases. Germline CDR1 MNHNS, CDR2 SASEGT. This chain's CDR3 is CASRAGASADTQYF. The CDR3 nucleotides are TGTGCCAGCAGGGCGGGAGCTAGCGCAGATACGCAGTATTTT.

With regard to this clonotype: Its ends do not fully match the called genes, so a read error is possible. V and J are TRBV5-5 and TRBJ1-2; no clear D gene. The V gene's germline CDR1 is SGHKS and CDR2 YYEKEE (reference sequence). The CDR3 runs to 13 residues. In DNA, the CDR3 is TGTGTCAGCAGTACGGACGGAGGTCGAGGCTACACCTTC. Its translation is CVSSTDGGRGYTF.

Turning to this clonotype: The junction departs from the called germline gene at one end, perhaps through a read error. The chain links TRBV4-1 to TRBJ2-3; D not resolved. CDR3 length: 15 residues. Looked up from germline, CDR1 is MGHRA and CDR2 is YSYEKL. The CDR3 coding sequence is TGCGCCAGCAGCCAATGGATCCTTACCACAGATACTCAGTATTTT. Its translation is CASSQWILTTDTQYF.

Of note for this clonotype: A much more abundant neighbour one base away suggests this may be a read error. The V call is TRBV29-1, the J call TRBJ1-4; D unclear. Germline V lookup: CDR1 SQVTM, CDR2 ANQGSEA. The CDR3 is 13 residues long. DNA of the CDR3: TGCAGCGTTGAAGACGGAGTCAATGAAAAACCGTTTTTT. The encoded protein is CSVEDGVNEKPFF. Combining the CDR3 with reference TRBV29-1 and TRBJ1-4 gives the whole variable domain SAVISQKPSRDICQRGTSLTIQCQVDSQVTMMFWYRQQPGQSLTLIATANQGSEATYESGFVIDKFPISRPNLTFSTLTVSNMSPEDSSIYLCSVEDGVNEKPFFGSGTQLSVL.

The genes are TRBV7-6 and TRBJ2-5; TRBD2 matches 8 bases. The CDR3 consists of 15 residues. The V gene's germline CDR1 is SGHVS and CDR2 FNYEAQ. With V trimmed by 5 bases and J by 3 bases, 8 bases remained unmatched. The CDR3 bases are TGTGCCAGCAGCCCCCCGGGGGGGCAGAAAGAGACCCAGTACTTC. Its protein is CASSPPGGQKETQYF. Full variable domain (remainder filled in from reference TRBV7-6 and TRBJ2-5): GAGVSQSPRYKVTKRGQDVALRCDPISGHVSLYWYRQALGQGPEFLTYFNYEAQQDKSGLPNDRFSAERPEGSISTLTIQRTEQRDSAMYRCASSPPGGQKETQYFGPGTRLLVL.

This clonotype has more than one count but fewer than ten. The J gene is TRBJ1-5, the V gene TRBV6-2 or TRBV6-3; 7 positions match TRBD1. The CDR3 spans 14 residues. CDR1 and CDR2 from the germline V gene are MNHEY and SVGEGT. V lost 7 bases, J lost 4 bases, and 7 bases stayed unmatched. DNA for the CDR3: TGTGCCAGCAAGGGGGCAGGGCGGAATCAGCCCCAGCATTTT. Encoded protein: CASKGAGRNQPQHF.

This clonotype was seen at least ten times. The chain is built from TRBV6-6 and TRBJ2-1, with TRBD1 matching 8 bases. This CDR3 has 14 residues. With 10 bases clipped from V and 4 bases from J, the junction kept 9 bases outside the gene matches. CDR1 and CDR2 from the germline V gene are MNHNY and SVGAGI (reference sequence). The CDR3 DNA reads TGTGCCACCATCCAGGGGGCGCAGTACAATGAGCAGTTCTTC. Its protein is CATIQGAQYNEQFF.

A remark on this clonotype: One end of the junction fails to match germline, which may point to a read error. The chain has TRBV6-6 and TRBJ1-1; D is undetermined. The germline V gene has CDR1 MNHNY and CDR2 SVGAGI (reference sequence). The CDR3 is made up of 12 amino acids. CDR3 loop: CASSLANIEAFF. Here the CDR3 DNA reads TGTGCCAGCAGTCTTGCGAACATTGAAGCTTTCTTT.

This clonotype showed up many times. The V call is TRBV11-2, the J call TRBJ1-2; D not certain. The germline V gene encodes CDR1 SGHAT and CDR2 FQNNGV. This CDR3 is built from 13 residues. Between the trimmed V and J ends, which lost 0 bases and 7 bases, there was a span of 9 bases. CDR3 DNA sequence: TGTGCCAGCAGCTTAGACCCCAGGTCTGGCTACACCTTC. Residues: CASSLDPRSGYTF.

This clonotype was counted a single time. A much larger clone sits a single nucleotide away, making a read error possible. The chain employs TRBV6-1 and TRBJ2-5; 7 nucleotides align to TRBD1. CDR1 is MNHNS and CDR2 is SASEGT in the germline V gene. J was trimmed by 4 bases and V by 11 bases; bases with no gene match: 10. The CDR3 is made up of 13 amino acids. CDR3 amino acids: CACGHRGLETQYF. For the CDR3, the DNA is TGTGCCTGCGGGCACAGGGGTTTAGAGACCCAGTACTTC.

As regards this clonotype: A junction boundary mismatches the germline segment, possibly from a read error. The chain carries TRBV10-3 and TRBJ2-5; D call uncertain. In germline, CDR1 is ENHRY, CDR2 SYGVKD. This CDR3 region has 13 residues. This CDR3 is CTISDRQRETQYF. The DNA of the CDR3 is TGTACCATCAGTGACCGGCAGCGAGAGACCCAGTACTTC.

Remarks on this clonotype: Given the absence of the conserved phenylalanine or tryptophan at the CDR3 end, a read error is likely. The rearrangement links TRBV11-3 to TRBJ2-1; 9 bases line up with TRBD2. Unmatched junction bases numbered 7, after V lost 5 bases and J lost 5 bases. Germline V gene data show CDR1 as SGHNT and CDR2 as YENEEA. CDR3 length: 15 amino acids. DNA for the CDR3: TGTGCCAGCAGCCTTCTAGCGGGGCTTAACAATGAGCAGTTCCCC. Residues: CASSLLAGLNNEQFP.